This TCR beta chain was recovered during a study of cytomegalovirus exposure and HLA in healthy donors. General study results and limits: A later analysis linked a missense DCLRE1C variant to TCR beta V- and J-gene trimming. Altogether, some 170 TCR beta chains were recorded as cytomegalovirus-associated.

As for this clone: What it binds is not known.

The study ran its PCR with 60 Vbeta and 13 Jbeta primers. The data were produced by immunoSEQ multiplex PCR, yet TCRdb's version contains in-frame clones alone and is incomplete. The data hold 110,000 to 150,000 clones, with over 60% observed a single time. The clonotype comes from a middle-aged woman in good health and CMV-seronegative. Source material: PBMCs.

The CDR3 reads CASSFRSGGELFF. The DNA for the CDR3 is TGTGCCAGCAGCTTCCGTAGTGGCGGGGAGCTGTTTTTT. J is TRBJ2-2 and V is TRBV9; D gene unclear. Germline V gives CDR1 SGDLS, CDR2 YYNGEE. V was shortened by 4 bases and J by 7 bases, with 11 bases between the two germline ends. The CDR3 is 13 amino acids. The full variable domain, rest sourced from reference TRBV9 and TRBJ2-2, is DSGVTQTPKHLITATGQRVTLRCSPRSGDLSVYWYQQSLDQGLQFLIQYYNGEERAKGNILERFSAQQFPDLHSELNLSSLELGDSALYFCASSFRSGGELFFGEGSRLTVL.